The clone carrying this T cell receptor beta chain was observed a few times. Its antigen is not known. Time point specified: patch test 1, 2 weeks after DPC sensitization. Treatment described: therapeutic diphenylcyclopropenone sensitization with weekly scalp DPC. RNA extraction used unfractionated whole blood as the source of total RNA. The library tagged each cDNA molecule with unique molecular identifiers. TCRdb re-derived calls from the RACE reads in MiXCR, one entry per CDR3 protein. Of around 120,000 distinct CDR3 sequences in the sample, 9% to 14% were seen once. Trimming shortened V by 8 bases and J by 3 bases, and 15 bases separated the two germline ends. This CDR3 has 14 residues. The germline gives CDR1 SEHNR, CDR2 FQNEAQ (reference sequence). This sample is part of a study of human T cells and chemical hapten exposure. Study-level background: Minor pooled library volume differences mainly drove per-sample TCR yield variation.

Findings and caveats of the study: It should be noted that donors had alopecia, so their immune response may differ from healthy people's.

The material sequenced was whole blood, taken in connection with sensitization to the hapten diphenylcyclopropenone (DPC). The chain is built from TRBV7-9 and TRBJ2-3; the D gene is possibly TRBD2 (6 bases). The source of this sequence is a woman aged 50 to 60 with alopecia areata. Some clones in this sample may be carry-over from other donors' samples. This CDR3 reads CASFRLVGTDTQYF. In DNA form, the CDR3 reads TGTGCCAGCTTCCGACTAGTCGGGACAGATACGCAGTATTTT.